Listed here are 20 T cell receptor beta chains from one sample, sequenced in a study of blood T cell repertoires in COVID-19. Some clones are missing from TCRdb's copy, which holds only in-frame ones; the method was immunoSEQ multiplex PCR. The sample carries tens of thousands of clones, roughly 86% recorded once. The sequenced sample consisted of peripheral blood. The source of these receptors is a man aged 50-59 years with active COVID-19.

CDR3 nucleotide sequence: TGTGCCAGCAGTGAACGGTACAGGGGTGGCTACACCTTC. Its translation: CASSERYRGGYTF. The rearrangement links TRBV25-1 to TRBJ1-2; 7 bases agree with TRBD1. Trimming removed 2 bases from V and 7 bases from J; junction bases left unmatched: 4. Germline V gives CDR1 MGHDK, CDR2 SYGVNS. This CDR3 contains 13 residues.

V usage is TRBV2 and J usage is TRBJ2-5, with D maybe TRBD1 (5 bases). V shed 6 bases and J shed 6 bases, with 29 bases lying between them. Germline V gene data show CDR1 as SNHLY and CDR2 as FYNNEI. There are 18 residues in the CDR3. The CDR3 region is CASRIIQARQSPWQTQYF. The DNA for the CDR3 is TGTGCCAGCAGGATAATACAAGCTAGACAGAGTCCCTGGCAGACCCAGTACTTC. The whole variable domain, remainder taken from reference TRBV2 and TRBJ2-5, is EPEVTQTPSHQVTQMGQEVILRCVPISNHLYFYWYRQILGQKVEFLVSFYNNEISEKSEIFDDQFSVERPDGSNFTLKIRSTKLEDSAMYFCASRIIQARQSPWQTQYFGPGTRLLVL.

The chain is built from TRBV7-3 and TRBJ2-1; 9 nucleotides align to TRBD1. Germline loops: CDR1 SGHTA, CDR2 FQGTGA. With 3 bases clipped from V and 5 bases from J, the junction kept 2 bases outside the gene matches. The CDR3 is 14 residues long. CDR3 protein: CASSLGQGHNEQFF. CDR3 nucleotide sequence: TGTGCCAGCAGCTTGGGACAGGGCCACAATGAGCAGTTCTTC.

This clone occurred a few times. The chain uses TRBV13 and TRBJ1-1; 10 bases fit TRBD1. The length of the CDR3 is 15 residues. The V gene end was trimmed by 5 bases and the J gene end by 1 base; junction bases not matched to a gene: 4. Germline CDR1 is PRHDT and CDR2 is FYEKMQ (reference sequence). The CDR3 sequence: CASSADRGWNTEAFF. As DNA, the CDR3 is TGTGCCAGCAGCGCGGACAGGGGGTGGAACACTGAAGCTTTCTTT.

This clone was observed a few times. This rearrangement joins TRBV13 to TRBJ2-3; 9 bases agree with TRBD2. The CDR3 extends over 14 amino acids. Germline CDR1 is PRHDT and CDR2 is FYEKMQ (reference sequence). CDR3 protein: CASTVAGVTDTQYF. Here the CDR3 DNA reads TGTGCTTCGACGGTAGCGGGGGTCACAGATACGCAGTATTTT. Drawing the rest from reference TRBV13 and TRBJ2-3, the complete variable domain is AAGVIQSPRHLIKEKRETATLKCYPIPRHDTVYWYQQGPGQDPQFLISFYEKMQSDKGSIPDRFSAQQFSDYHSELNMSSLELGDSALYFCASTVAGVTDTQYFGPGTRLTVL.

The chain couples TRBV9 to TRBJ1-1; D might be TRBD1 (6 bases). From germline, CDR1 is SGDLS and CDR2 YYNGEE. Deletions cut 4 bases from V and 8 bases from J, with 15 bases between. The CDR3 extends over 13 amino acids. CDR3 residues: CASSPVPDSEAFF. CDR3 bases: TGTGCCAGCAGCCCCGTCCCGGACAGCGAAGCTTTCTTT.

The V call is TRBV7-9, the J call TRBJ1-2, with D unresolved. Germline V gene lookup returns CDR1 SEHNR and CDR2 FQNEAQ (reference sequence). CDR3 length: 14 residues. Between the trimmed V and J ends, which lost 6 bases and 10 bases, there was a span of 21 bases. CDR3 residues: CASRPPKRNLAYTF. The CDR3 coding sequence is TGTGCCAGCAGACCCCCGAAAAGGAATTTAGCCTACACCTTC.

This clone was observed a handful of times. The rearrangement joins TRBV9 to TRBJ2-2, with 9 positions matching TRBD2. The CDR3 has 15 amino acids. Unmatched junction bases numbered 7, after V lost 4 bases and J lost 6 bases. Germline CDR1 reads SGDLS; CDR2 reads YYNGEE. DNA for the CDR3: TGTGCCAGCAGCCCCTGGCGGGAGGGATCCGGGGAGCTGTTTTTT. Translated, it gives CASSPWREGSGELFF.

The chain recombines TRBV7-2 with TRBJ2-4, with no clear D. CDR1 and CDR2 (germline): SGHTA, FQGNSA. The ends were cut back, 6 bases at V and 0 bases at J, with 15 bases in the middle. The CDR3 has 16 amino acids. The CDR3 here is CASSPQVELAKNIQYF. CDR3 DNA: TGTGCCAGCAGTCCTCAAGTAGAGTTAGCCAAAAACATTCAGTACTTC.

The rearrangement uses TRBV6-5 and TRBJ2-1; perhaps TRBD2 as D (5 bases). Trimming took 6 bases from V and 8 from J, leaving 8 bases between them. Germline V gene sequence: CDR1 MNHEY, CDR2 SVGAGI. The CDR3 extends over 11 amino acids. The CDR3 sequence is CASSGKYEQFF. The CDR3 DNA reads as TGTGCCAGCAGCGGGAAGTATGAGCAGTTCTTC.

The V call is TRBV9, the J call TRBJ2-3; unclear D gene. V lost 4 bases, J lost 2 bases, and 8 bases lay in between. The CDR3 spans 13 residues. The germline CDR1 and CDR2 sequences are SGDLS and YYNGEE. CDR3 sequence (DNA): TGTGCCAGCAGCCCAGTTGTCACAGATACGCAGTATTTT. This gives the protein CASSPVVTDTQYF.

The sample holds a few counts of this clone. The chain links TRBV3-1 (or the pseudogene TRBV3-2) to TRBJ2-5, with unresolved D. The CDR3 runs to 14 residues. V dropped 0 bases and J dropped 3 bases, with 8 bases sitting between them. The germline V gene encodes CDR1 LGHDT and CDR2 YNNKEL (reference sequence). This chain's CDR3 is CASSQEVAKETQYF. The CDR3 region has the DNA TGTGCCAGCAGCCAAGAAGTCGCGAAAGAGACCCAGTACTTC.

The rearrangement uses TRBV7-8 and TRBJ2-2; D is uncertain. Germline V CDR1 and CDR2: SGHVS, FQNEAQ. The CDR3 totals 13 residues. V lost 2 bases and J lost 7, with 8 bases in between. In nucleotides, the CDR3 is TGTGCCAGCAGCTTATACGAGTACGGGGAGCTGTTTTTT. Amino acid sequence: CASSLYEYGELFF.

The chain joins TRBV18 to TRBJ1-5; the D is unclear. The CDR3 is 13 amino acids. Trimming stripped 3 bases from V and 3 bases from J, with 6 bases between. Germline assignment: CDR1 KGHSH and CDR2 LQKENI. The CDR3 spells CASSPGPNQPQHF. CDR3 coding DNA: TGTGCCAGCTCACCGGGCCCCAATCAGCCCCAGCATTTT.

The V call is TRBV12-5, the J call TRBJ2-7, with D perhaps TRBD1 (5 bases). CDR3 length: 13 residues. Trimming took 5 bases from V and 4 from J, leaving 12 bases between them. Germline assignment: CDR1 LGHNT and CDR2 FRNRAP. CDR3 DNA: TGTGCTAGTGGTACACGACAGCTATACGAGCAGTACTTC. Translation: CASGTRQLYEQYF. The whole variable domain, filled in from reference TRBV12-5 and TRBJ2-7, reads DARVTQTPRHKVTEMGQEVTMRCQPILGHNTVFWYRQTMMQGLELLAYFRNRAPLDDSGMPKDRFSAEMPDATLATLKIQPSEPRDSAVYFCASGTRQLYEQYFGPGTRLTVT.

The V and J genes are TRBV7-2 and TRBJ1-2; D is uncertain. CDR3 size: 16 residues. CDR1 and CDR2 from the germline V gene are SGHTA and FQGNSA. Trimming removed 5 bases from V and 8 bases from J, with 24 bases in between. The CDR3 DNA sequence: TGTGCCAGCAGCCCTGACGGGGTAATAGTCTCTAGAGGCTACACCTTC. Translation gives CASSPDGVIVSRGYTF.

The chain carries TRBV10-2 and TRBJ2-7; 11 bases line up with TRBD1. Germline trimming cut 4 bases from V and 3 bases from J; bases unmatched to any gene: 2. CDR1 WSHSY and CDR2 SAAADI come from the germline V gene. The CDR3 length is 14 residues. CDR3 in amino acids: CASSVGTGGYEQYF. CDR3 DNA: TGCGCCAGCAGTGTCGGGACAGGGGGCTACGAGCAGTACTTC.

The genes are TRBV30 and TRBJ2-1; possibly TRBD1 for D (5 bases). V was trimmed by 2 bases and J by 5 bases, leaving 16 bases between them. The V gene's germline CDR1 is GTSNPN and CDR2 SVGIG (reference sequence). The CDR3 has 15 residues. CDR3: CAWSRGLGADNEQFF. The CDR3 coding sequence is TGTGCCTGGAGTAGGGGTCTAGGGGCCGACAATGAGCAGTTCTTC.

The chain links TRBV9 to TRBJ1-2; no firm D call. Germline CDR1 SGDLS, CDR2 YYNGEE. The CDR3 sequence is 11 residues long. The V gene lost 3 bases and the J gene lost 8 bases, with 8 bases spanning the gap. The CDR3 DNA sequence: TGTGCCAGCAGCGGATCCGGGGGCTACACCTTC. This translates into CASSGSGGYTF.

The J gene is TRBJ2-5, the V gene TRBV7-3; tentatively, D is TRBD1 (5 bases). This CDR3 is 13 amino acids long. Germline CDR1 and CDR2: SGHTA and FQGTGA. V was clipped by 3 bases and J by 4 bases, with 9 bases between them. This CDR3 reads CASSFRRGETQYF. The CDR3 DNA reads TGTGCCAGCAGCTTCAGAAGGGGAGAGACCCAGTACTTC.